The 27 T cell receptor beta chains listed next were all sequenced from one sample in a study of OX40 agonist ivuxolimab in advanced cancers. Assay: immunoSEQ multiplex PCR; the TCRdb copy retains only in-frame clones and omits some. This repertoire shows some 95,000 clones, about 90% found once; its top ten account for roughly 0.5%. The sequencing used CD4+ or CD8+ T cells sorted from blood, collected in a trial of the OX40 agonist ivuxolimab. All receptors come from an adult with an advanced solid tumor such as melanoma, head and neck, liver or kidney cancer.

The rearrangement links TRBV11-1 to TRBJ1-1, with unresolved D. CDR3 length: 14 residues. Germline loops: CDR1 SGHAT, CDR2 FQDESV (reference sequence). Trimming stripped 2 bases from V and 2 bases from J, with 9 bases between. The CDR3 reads CASSLSEANTEAFF. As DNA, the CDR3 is TGTGCCAGCAGCTTATCAGAGGCTAACACTGAAGCTTTCTTT.

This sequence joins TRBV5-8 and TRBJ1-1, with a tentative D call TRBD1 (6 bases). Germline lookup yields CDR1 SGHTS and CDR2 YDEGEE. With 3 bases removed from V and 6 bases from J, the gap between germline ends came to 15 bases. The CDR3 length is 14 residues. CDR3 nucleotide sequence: TGTGCCAGCAGCTACGGCAGGGGCAGGGCTGAAGCTTTCTTT. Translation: CASSYGRGRAEAFF.

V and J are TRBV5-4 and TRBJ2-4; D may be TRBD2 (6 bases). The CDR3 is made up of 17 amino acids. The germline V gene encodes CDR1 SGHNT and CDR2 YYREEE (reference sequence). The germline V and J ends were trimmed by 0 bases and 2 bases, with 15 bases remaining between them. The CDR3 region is CASSLGASEESKNIQYF. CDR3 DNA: TGTGCCAGCAGCTTGGGCGCTAGCGAGGAGTCCAAAAACATTCAGTACTTC.

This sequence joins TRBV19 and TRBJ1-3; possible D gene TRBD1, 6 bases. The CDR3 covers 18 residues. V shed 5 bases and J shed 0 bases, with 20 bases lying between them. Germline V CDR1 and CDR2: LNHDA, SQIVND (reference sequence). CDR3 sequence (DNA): TGTGCCAGTAGTTTGCTTCCCGGGACAACGAGCTCTGGAAACACCATATATTTT. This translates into CASSLLPGTTSSGNTIYF. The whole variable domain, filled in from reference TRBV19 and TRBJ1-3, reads DGGITQSPKYLFRKEGQNVTLSCEQNLNHDAMYWYRQDPGQGLRLIYYSQIVNDFQKGDIAEGYSVSREKKESFPLTVTSAQKNPTAFYLCASSLLPGTTSSGNTIYFGEGSWLTVV.

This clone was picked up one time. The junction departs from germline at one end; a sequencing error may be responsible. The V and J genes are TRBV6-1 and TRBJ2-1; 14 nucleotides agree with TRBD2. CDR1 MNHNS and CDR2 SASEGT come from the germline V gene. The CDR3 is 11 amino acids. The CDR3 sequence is CASSSTSGGVF. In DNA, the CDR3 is TGTGCCAGCAGTTCGACTAGCGGGGGGGTCTTC.

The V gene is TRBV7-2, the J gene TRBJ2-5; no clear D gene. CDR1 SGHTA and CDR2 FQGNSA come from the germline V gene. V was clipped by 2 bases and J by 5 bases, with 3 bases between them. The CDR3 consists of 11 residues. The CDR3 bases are TGTGCCAGCAGCTTACAGGAGACCCAGTACTTC. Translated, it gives CASSLQETQYF.

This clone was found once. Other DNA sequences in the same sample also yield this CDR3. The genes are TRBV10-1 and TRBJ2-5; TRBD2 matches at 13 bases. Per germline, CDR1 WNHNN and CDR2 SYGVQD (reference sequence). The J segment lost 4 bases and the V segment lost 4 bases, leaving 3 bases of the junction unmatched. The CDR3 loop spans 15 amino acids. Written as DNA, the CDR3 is TGCGCCAGCAGTGTACTAGCGGGAGGGCCAGAGACCCAGTACTTC. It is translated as CASSVLAGGPETQYF.

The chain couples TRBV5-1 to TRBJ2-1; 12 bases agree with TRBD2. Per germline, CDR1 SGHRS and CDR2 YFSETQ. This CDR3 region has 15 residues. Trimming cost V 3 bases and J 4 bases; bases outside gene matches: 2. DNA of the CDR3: TGCGCCAGCAGCTCTGGACTAGCGGGGTACAATGAGCAGTTCTTC. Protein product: CASSSGLAGYNEQFF.

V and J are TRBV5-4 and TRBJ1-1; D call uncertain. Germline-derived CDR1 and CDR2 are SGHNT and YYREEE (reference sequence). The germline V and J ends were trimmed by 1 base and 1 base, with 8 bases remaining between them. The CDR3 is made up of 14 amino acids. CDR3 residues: CASSLTEGNTEAFF. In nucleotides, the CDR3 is TGTGCCAGCAGCTTGACAGAGGGGAACACTGAAGCTTTCTTT.

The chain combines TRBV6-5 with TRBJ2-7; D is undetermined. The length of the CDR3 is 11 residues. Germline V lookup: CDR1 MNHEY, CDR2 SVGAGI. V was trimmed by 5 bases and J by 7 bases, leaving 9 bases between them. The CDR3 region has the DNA TGTGCCAGCAGTCAAAGCCCAGAGCAGTACTTC. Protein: CASSQSPEQYF.

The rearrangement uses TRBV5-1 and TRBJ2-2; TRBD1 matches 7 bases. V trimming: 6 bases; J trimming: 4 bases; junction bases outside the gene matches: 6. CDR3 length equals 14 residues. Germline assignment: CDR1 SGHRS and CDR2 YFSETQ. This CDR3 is CASTRDRSTGELFF. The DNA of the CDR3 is TGCGCCAGCACCAGGGACAGAAGCACCGGGGAGCTGTTTTTT.

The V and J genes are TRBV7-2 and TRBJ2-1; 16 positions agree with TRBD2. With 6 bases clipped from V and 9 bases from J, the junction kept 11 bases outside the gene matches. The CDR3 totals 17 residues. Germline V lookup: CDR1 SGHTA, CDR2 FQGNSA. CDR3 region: CASSLTGLAGGQREQFF. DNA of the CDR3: TGTGCCAGCAGTTTAACGGGACTAGCGGGGGGGCAGCGTGAGCAGTTCTTC.

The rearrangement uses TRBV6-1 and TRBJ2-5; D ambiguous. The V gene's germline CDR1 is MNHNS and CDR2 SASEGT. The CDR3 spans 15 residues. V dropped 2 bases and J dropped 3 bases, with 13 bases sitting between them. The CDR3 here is CASSELGNLKETQYF. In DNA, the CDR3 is TGTGCCAGCAGTGAATTGGGCAACCTAAAAGAGACCCAGTACTTC.

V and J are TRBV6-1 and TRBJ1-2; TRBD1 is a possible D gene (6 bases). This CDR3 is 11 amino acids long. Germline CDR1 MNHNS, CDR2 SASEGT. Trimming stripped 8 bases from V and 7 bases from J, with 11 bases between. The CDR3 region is CASEGDGGYTF. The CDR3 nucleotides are TGTGCCAGCGAGGGGGATGGTGGCTACACCTTC.

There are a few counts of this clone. CDR3 bases: TGTGCCAGTCAGGGGGACAACTATGGCTACACCTTC. Translation gives CASQGDNYGYTF. The V and J genes are TRBV7-3 and TRBJ1-2, with TRBD1 matching over 7 bases. Looked up from germline, CDR1 is SGHTA and CDR2 is FQGTGA. This CDR3 spans 12 amino acids. The ends lost 9 bases at V and 2 bases at J; junction bases unmatched: 3.

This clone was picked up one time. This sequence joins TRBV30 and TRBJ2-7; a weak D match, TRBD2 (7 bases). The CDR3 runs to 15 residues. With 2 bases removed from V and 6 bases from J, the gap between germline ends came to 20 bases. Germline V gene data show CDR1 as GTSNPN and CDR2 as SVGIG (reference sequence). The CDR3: CAWSKGLPGAGEQYF. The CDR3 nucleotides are TGTGCCTGGAGTAAGGGACTACCGGGGGCGGGCGAGCAGTACTTC.

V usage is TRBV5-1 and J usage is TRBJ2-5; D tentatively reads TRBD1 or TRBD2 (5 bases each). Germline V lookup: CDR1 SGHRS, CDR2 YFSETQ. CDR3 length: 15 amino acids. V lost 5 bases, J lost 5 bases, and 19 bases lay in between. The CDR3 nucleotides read TGCGCCAGCAGACTTGGGACGTCCGTGGGCGAGACCCAGTACTTC. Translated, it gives CASRLGTSVGETQYF.

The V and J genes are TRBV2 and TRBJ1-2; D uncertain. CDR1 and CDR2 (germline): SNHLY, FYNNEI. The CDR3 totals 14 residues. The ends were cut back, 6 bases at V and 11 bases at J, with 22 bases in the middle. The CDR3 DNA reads TGTGCCAGCAGCGACGGGTCAGCCAGCGGAGGTTACACCTTC. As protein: CASSDGSASGGYTF.

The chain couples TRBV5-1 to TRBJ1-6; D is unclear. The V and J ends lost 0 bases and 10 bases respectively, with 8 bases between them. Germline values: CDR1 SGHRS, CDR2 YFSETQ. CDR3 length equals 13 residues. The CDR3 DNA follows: TGCGCCAGCAGCTTGGTCATGAACTCACCCCTCCACTTT. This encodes CASSLVMNSPLHF.

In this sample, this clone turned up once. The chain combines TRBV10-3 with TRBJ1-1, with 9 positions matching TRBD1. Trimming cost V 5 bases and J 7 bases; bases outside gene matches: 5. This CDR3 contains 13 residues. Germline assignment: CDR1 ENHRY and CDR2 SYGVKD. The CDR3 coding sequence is TGTGCCATCAGTCCCGGGACAGGGTTTGAAGCTTTCTTT. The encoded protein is CAISPGTGFEAFF.

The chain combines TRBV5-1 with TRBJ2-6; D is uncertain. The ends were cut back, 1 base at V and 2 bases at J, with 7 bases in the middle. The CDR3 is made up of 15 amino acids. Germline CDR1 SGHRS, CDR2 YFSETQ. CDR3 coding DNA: TGCGCCAGCAGCTTGATAGAAACTGGGGCCAACGTCCTGACTTTC. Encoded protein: CASSLIETGANVLTF.

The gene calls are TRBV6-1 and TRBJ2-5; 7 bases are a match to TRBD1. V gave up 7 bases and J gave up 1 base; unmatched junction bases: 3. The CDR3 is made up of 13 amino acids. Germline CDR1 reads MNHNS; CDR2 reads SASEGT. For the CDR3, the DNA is TGTGCCAGCACAGACAGGGTCCAAGAGACCCAGTACTTC. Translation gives CASTDRVQETQYF.

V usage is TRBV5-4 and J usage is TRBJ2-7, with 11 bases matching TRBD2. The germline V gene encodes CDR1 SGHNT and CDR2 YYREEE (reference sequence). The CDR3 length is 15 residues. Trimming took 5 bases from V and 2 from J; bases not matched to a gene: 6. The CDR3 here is CASRPGTSGTYEQYF. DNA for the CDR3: TGTGCCAGCAGACCAGGGACTAGCGGAACCTACGAGCAGTACTTC.

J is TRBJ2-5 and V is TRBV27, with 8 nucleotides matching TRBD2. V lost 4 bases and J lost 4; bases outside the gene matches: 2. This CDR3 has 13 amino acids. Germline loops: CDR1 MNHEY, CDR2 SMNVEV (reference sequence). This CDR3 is CASSSTSGETQYF. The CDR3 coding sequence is TGTGCCAGCAGTTCCACTAGCGGAGAGACCCAGTACTTC.

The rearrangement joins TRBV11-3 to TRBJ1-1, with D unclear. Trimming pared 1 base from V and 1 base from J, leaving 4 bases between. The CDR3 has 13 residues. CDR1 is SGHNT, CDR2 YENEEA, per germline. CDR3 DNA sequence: TGTGCCAGCAGCTTAGGCGAGAACACTGAAGCTTTCTTT. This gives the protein CASSLGENTEAFF. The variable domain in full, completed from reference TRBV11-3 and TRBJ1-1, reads EAGVVQSPRYKIIEKKQPVAFWCNPISGHNTLYWYLQNLGQGPELLIRYENEEAVDDSQLPKDRFSAERLKGVDSTLKIQPAELGDSAVYLCASSLGENTEAFFGQGTRLTVV.

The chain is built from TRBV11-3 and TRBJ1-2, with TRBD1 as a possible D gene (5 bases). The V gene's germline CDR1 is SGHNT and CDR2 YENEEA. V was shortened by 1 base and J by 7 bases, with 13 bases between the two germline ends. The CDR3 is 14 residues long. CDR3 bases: TGTGCCAGCAGCTTAGGGGACCGTCTTGGTGGCTACACCTTC. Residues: CASSLGDRLGGYTF.

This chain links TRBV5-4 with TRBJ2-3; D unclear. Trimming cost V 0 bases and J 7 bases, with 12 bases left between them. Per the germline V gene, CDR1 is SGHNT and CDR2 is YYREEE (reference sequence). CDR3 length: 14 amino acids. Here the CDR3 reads CASSLVTDINTQYF. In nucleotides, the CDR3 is TGTGCCAGCAGCTTGGTTACCGATATAAATACGCAGTATTTT.